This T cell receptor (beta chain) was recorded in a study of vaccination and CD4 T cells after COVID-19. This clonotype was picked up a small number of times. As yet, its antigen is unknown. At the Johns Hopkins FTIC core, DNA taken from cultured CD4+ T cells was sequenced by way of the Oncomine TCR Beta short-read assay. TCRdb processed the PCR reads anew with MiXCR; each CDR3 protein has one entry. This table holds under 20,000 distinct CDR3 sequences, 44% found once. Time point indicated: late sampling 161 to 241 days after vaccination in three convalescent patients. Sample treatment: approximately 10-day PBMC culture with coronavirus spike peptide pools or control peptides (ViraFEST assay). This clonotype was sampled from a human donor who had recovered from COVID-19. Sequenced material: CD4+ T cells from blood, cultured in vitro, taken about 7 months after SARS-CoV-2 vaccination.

CDR3 region: CASSHGLAGGPQETQYF. The CDR3 DNA is TGTGCCAGCAGCCATGGACTAGCGGGAGGGCCTCAAGAGACCCAGTACTTC. The chain employs TRBV5-6 and TRBJ2-5; TRBD2 aligns across 15 bases. CDR1 and CDR2 (germline): SGHDT, YYEEEE. The ends lost 4 bases at V and 2 bases at J; junction bases unmatched: 6. This CDR3 is 17 amino acids long. The full variable domain, rest sourced from reference TRBV5-6 and TRBJ2-5, is DAGVTQSPTHLIKTRGQQVTLRCSPKSGHDTVSWYQQALGQGPQFIFQYYEEEERQRGNFPDRFSGHQFPNYSSELNVNALLLGDSALYLCASSHGLAGGPQETQYFGPGTRLLVL.